This TCR beta chain was obtained from a study of CD8 T cells in Susac syndrome. An input of roughly 0.5 to 1 ug of RNA was subjected to reverse transcription using random hexamers. The TCR beta CDR3 was amplified by immunoSEQ multiplex PCR across 54 Vbeta, 13 Jbeta. TCRdb independently ran MiXCR on the immunoSEQ multiplex PCR reads; one entry per CDR3 protein. The sample yields around 180,000 distinct CDR3 sequences, 85% to 95% seen once. Trimming took 0 bases from V and 5 from J, leaving 13 bases between them. Germline V gene data show CDR1 as MGHRA and CDR2 as YSYEKL. The CDR3 is made up of 16 amino acids. Sequencing of TCR beta was performed on blood CD8+ T cells and on blood CD4+ T cells. The multiple sclerosis controls consisted of treatment-naive patients with relapsing-remitting disease, either stable or active. FACS was used to enrich TEMRA cells, whereas the CD8+ and CD4+ T cells were obtained by negative isolation.

The origin of this receptor is a human donor with multiple sclerosis. Sequencing was performed on CD8+ T cells from PBMCs. The chain is built from TRBV4-1 and TRBJ1-4, with D unresolved. The chain's CDR3 is CASSQDLVQINEKLFF. DNA for the CDR3: TGCGCCAGCAGCCAAGATTTGGTTCAGATAAATGAAAAACTGTTTTTT.